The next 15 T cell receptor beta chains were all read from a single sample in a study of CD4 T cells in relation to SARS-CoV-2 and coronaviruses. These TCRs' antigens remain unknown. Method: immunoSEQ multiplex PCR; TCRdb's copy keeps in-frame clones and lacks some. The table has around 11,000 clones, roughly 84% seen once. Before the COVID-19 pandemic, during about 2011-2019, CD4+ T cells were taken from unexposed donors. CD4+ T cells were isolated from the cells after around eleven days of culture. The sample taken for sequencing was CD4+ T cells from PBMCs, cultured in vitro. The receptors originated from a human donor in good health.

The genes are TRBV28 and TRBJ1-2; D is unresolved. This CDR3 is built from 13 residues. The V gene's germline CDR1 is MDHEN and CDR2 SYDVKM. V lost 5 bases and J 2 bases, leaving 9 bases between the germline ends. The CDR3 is CASSEGGNYGYTF. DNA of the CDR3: TGTGCCAGCAGTGAGGGCGGGAACTATGGCTACACCTTC.

CDR3 nucleotides: TGCGCCAGCAGCTTGGCCGGGAGGATGGGGAATGAAAAACTGTTTTTT. Translating it yields CASSLAGRMGNEKLFF. The V call is TRBV5-1, the J call TRBJ1-4; D is ambiguous. This CDR3 is 16 amino acids long. V lost 0 bases, J lost 5 bases, and 14 bases lay in between. CDR1 and CDR2 from the germline V gene are SGHRS and YFSETQ.

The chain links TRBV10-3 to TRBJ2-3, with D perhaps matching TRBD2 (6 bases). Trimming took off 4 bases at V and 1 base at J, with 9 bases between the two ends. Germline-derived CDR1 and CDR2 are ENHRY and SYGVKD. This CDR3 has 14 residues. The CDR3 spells CAISGLVGTDTQYF. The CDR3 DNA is TGTGCCATCAGTGGACTAGTTGGCACAGATACGCAGTATTTT.

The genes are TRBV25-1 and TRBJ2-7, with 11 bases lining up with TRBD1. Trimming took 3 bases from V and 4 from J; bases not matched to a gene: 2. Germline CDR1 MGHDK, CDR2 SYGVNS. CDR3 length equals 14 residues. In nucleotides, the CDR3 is TGTGCCAGCAGTGATAGGGACAGGGGGTACGAGCAGTACTTC. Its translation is CASSDRDRGYEQYF.

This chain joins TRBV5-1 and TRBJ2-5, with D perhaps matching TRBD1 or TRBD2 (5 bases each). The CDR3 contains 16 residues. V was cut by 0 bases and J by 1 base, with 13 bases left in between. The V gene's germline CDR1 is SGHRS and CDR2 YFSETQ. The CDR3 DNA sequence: TGCGCCAGCAGCTTGGGGGTTGGGGGTCTCCAAGAGACCCAGTACTTC. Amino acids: CASSLGVGGLQETQYF. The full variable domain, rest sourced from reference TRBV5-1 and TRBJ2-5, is KAGVTQTPRYLIKTRGQQVTLSCSPISGHRSVSWYQQTPGQGLQFLFEYFSETQRNKGNFPGRFSGRQFSNSRSEMNVSTLELGDSALYLCASSLGVGGLQETQYFGPGTRLLVL.

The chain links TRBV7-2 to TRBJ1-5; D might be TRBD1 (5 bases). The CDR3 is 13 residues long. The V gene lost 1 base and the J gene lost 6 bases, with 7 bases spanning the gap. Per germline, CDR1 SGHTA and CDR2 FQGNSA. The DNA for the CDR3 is TGTGCCAGCAGCTTAGGGGGGAGTCAGCCCCAGCATTTT. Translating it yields CASSLGGSQPQHF.

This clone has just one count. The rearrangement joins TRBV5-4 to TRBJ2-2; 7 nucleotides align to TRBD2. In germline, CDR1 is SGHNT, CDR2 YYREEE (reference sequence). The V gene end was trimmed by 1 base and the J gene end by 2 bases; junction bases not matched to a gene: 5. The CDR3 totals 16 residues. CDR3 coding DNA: TGTGCCAGCAGCTTGCGGGCTAGCGGAAACACCGGGGAGCTGTTTTTT. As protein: CASSLRASGNTGELFF.

The CDR3 reads CASSDSTGDPPYEQYF. For the CDR3, the DNA is TGCGCCAGCAGTGATTCCACAGGGGACCCTCCCTACGAGCAGTACTTC. The V call is TRBV10-1, the J call TRBJ2-7; TRBD1 matches 7 bases. Germline V gene lookup returns CDR1 WNHNN and CDR2 SYGVQD (reference sequence). V lost 3 bases to trimming and J lost 2 bases; unmatched junction nucleotides: 10. The CDR3 is 16 residues long.

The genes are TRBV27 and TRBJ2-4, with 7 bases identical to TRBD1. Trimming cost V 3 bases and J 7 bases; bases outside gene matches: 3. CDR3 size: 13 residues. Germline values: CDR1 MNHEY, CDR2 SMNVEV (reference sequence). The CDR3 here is CASSLGRGNIQYF. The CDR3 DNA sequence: TGTGCCAGCAGTTTGGGCAGGGGGAACATTCAGTACTTC.

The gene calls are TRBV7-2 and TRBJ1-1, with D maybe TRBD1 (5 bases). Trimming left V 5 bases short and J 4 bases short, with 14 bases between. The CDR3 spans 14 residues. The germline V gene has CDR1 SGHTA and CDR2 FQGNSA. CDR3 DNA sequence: TGTGCCAGCAGCCCGGGACCGCTTGGCACTGAAGCTTTCTTT. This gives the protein CASSPGPLGTEAFF. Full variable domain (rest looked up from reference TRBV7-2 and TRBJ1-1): GAGVSQSPSNKVTEKGKDVELRCDPISGHTALYWYRQSLGQGLEFLIYFQGNSAPDKSGLPSDRFSAERTGGSVSTLTIQRTQQEDSAVYLCASSPGPLGTEAFFGQGTRLTVV.

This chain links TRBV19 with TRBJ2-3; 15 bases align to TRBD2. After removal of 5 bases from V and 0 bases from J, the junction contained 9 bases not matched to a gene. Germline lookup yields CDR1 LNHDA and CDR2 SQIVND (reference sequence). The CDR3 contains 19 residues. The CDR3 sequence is CASSGGLAGGHPSTDTQYF. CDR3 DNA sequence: TGTGCCAGTAGTGGGGGACTAGCGGGGGGACATCCTAGCACAGATACGCAGTATTTT.

The CDR3 loop is CSGGYNTGELFF. The CDR3 DNA sequence: TGCAGCGGTGGCTATAACACCGGGGAGCTGTTTTTT. This chain uses TRBV29-1 with TRBJ2-2; D uncertain. Germline assignment: CDR1 SQVTM and CDR2 ANQGSEA. V lost 7 bases, J lost 2 bases, and 8 bases lay in between. The CDR3 is 12 residues long.

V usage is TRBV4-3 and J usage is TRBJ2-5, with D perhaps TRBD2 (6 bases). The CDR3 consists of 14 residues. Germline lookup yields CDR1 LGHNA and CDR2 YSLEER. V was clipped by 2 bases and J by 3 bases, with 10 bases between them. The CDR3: CASSQQGGEETQYF. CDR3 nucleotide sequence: TGCGCCAGCAGCCAACAGGGCGGGGAAGAGACCCAGTACTTC.

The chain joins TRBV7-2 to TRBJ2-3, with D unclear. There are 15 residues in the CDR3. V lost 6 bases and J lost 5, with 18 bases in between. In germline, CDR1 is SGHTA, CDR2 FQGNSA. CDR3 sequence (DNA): TGTGCCAGCAGGGGGTTGAGGTCCTCAATAGATACGCAGTATTTT. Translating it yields CASRGLRSSIDTQYF.

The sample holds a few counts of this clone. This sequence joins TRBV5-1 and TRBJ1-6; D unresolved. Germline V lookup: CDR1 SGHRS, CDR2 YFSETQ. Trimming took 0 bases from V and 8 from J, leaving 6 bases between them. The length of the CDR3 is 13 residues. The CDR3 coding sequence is TGCGCCAGCAGCTTGGCCGGGGATTCACCCCTCCACTTT. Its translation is CASSLAGDSPLHF.